Listed here are 3 T cell receptor beta chains from one sample, sequenced in a study of T cells in Graves' hyperthyroidism and ophthalmopathy. Amplification of TCR beta CDR3 regions used RNA as the template. HTBI primers were the set used in a first-round RT-PCR of the TCR CDR3. In TCRdb, the multiplex PCR reads were re-called with MiXCR into one record per CDR3 protein. The sample has under 350,000 distinct CDR3 sequences; roughly 14% are singletons. Input material: blood. Receptors originate from a woman aged 25 to 39 with Graves' hyperthyroidism that later progressed to Graves' ophthalmopathy.

This clonotype was observed many times. The chain joins TRBV7-2 to TRBJ2-2, with 10 bases that match TRBD2. The CDR3 length is 17 residues. Germline V gene data show CDR1 as SGHTA and CDR2 as FQGNSA. The trim removed 5 bases at V and 5 bases at J, leaving 11 bases unmatched. DNA of the CDR3: TGTGCCAGCAGCCCGCCTTCTAGCGGGAGTCTAACCGGGGAGCTGTTTTTT. It is translated as CASSPPSSGSLTGELFF.

There are many counts of this clonotype. This sequence joins TRBV2 and TRBJ2-1; D is perhaps TRBD1 (5 bases). The CDR3 contains 13 residues. Germline V lookup: CDR1 SNHLY, CDR2 FYNNEI. Trimming removed 2 bases from V and 6 bases from J, with 8 bases in between. CDR3 sequence: CASSELRANEQFF. DNA for the CDR3: TGTGCCAGCAGTGAACTCAGGGCCAATGAGCAGTTCTTC.

At least ten counts were recorded for this clonotype. V gene TRBV28 combines with J gene TRBJ2-3; a weak D match, TRBD2 (6 bases). The V end lost 6 bases, the J end lost 11 bases, and 18 bases lay between the germline ends. The CDR3 is 13 residues long. Germline CDR1 reads MDHEN; CDR2 reads SYDVKM. CDR3: CASSPTPGTLQYF. The CDR3 DNA reads TGTGCCAGCAGCCCCACCCCCGGGACTCTGCAGTATTTT.